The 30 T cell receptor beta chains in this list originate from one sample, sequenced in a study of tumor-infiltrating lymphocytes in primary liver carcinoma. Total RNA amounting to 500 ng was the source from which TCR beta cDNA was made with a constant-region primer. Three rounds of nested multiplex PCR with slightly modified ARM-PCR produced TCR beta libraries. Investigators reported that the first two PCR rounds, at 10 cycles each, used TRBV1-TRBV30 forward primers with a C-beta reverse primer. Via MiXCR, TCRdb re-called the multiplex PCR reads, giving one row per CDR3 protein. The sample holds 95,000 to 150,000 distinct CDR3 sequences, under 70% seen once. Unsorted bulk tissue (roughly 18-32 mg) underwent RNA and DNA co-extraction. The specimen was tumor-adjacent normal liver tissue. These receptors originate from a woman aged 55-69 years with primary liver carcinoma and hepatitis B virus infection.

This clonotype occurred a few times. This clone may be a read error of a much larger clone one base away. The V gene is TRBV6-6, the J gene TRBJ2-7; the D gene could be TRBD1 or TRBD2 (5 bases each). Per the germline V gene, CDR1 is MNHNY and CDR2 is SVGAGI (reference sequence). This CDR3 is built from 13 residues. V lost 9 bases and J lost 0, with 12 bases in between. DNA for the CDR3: TGTGCCAGAAGCGCAGGGAGCTCCTACGAGCAGTACTTC. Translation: CARSAGSSYEQYF.

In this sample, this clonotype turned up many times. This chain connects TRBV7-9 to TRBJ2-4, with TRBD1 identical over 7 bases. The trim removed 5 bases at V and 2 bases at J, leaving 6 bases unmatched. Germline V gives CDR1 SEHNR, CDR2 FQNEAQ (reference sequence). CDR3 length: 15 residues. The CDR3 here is CASSPRQGPKNIQYF. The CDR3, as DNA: TGTGCCAGCAGCCCGCGACAGGGACCCAAAAACATTCAGTACTTC.

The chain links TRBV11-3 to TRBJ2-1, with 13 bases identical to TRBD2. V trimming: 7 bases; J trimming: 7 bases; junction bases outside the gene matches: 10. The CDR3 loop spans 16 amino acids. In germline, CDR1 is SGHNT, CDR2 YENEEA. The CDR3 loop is CASNTRTSGRGNEQFF. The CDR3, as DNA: TGTGCCAGCAACACCCGAACTAGCGGGAGGGGGAATGAGCAGTTCTTC.

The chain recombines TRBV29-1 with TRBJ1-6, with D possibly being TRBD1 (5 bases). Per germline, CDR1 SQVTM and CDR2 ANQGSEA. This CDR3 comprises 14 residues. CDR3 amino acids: CSPQDGGVNSPLHF. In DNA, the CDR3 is TGCAGTCCCCAGGATGGAGGGGTTAATTCACCCCTCCACTTT.

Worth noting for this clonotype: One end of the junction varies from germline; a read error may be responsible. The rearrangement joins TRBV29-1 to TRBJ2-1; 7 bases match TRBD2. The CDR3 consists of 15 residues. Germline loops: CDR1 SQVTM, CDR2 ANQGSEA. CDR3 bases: TGCAGCGTTGAACTAACGGGAGGCCTCGGCAATGAGCAGTTATTC. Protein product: CSVELTGGLGNEQLF.

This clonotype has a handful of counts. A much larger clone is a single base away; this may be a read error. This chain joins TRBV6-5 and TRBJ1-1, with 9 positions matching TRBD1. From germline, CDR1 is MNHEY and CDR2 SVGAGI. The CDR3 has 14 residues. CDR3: CASSYGQGRTEASF. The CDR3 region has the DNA TGTGCCAGCAGTTACGGACAGGGGCGCACTGAAGCTTCCTTT.

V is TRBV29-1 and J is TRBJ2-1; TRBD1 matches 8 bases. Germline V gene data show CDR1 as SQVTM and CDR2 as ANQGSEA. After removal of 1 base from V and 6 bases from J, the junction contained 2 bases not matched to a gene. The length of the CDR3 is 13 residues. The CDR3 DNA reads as TGCAGCGTTGAAGGGGACAGGAGCAATGAGCAGTTCTTC. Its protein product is CSVEGDRSNEQFF.

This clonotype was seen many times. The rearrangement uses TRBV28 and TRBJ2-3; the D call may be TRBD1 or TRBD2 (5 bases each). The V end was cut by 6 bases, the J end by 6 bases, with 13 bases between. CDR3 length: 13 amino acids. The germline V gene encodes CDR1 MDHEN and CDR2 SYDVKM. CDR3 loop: CASRSGGHDTQYF. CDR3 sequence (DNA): TGTGCCAGCAGATCCGGAGGACACGATACGCAGTATTTT. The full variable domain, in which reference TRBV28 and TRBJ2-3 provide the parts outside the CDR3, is DVKVTQSSRYLVKRTGEKVFLECVQDMDHENMFWYRQDPGLGLRLIYFSYDVKMKEKGDIPEGYSVSREKKERFSLILESASTNQTSMYLCASRSGGHDTQYFGPGTRLTVL.

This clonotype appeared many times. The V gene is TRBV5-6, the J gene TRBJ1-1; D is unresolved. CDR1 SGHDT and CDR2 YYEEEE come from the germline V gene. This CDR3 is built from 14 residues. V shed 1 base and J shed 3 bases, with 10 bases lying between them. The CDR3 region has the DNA TGTGCCAGCAGCTTGCGGGTGGCGTACACTGAAGCTTTCTTT. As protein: CASSLRVAYTEAFF.

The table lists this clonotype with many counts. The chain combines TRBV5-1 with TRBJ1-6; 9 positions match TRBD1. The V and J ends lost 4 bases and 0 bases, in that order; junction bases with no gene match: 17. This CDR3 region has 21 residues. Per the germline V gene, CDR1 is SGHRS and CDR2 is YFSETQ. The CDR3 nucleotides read TGCGCCAGCAGCAGAGGGACAGGGATCGGACGAGCCAGCTCCTATAATTCACCCCTCCACTTT. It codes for CASSRGTGIGRASSYNSPLHF.

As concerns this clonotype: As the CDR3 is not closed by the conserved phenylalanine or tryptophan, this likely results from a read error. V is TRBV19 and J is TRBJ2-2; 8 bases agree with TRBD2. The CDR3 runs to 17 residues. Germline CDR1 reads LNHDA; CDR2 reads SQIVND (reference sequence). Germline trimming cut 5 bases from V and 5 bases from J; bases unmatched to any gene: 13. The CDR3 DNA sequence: TGTGCCAGTAGTCCAGAAGGGACTAGTCTTAGGACCGGGGAGCTGTTTCTT. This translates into CASSPEGTSLRTGELFL.

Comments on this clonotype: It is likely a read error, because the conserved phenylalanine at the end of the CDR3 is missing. The CDR3 here is CASSLWGPDVQYL. CDR3 DNA: TGTGCCAGCAGCTTGTGGGGCCCAGATGTGCAGTATCTT. The chain has TRBV11-2 and TRBJ2-3; tentatively, D is TRBD1 (5 bases). Germline-derived CDR1 and CDR2 are SGHAT and FQNNGV. The length of the CDR3 is 13 residues. V shed 3 bases and J shed 11 bases, with 15 bases lying between them.

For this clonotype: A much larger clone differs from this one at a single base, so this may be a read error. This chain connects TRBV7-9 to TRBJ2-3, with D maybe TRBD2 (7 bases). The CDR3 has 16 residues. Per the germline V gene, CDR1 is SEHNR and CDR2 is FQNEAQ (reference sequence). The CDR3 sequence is CANSPRGGRSTDTQYF. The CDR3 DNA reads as TGTGCCAACAGCCCAAGGGGGGGACGGAGCACAGATACGCAGTATTTT.

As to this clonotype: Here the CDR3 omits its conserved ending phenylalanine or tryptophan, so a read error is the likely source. The DNA for the CDR3 is TGCAGCGGCCGAGCTAGGGGCAATGAGCAGTACTCC. Its translation: CSGRARGNEQYS. The chain couples TRBV29-1 to TRBJ2-1, with D perhaps matching TRBD1 (5 bases). The DNA end favors TRBJ2-7, so the J call may be wrong. CDR1 SQVTM and CDR2 ANQGSEA come from the germline V gene. CDR3 length equals 12 residues.

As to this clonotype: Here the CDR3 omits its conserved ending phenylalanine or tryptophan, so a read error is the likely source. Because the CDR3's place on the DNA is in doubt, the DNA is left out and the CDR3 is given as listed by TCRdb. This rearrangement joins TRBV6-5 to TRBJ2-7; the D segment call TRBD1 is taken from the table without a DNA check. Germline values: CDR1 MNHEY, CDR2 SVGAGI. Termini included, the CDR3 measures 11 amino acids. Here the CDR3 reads CASRQAYEQYL.

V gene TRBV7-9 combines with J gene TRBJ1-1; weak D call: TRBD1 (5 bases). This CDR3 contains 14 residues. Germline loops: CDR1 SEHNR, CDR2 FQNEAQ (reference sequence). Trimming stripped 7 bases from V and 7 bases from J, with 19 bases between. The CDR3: CASIRVGDLIEAFF. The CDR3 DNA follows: TGTGCCAGCATCCGGGTTGGGGACCTCATTGAAGCTTTCTTT.

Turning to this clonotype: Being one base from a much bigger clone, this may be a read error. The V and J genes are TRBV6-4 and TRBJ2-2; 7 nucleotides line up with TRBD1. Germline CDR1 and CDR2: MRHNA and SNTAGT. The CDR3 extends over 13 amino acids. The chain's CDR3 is CASSQEGAGEPFF. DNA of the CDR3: TGTGCCAGCAGCCAAGAGGGGGCCGGGGAGCCGTTTTTT.

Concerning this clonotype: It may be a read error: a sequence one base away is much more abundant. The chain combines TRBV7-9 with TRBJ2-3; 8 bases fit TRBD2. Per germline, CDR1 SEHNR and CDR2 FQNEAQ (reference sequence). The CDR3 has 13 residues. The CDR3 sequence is CVITGLATDTQYF. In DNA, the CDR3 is TGTGTCATCACAGGACTAGCCACGGATACGCAGTATTTT.

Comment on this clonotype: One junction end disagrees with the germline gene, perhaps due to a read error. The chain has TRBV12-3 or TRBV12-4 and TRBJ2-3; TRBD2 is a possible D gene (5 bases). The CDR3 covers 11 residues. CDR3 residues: CTSSDTDTQYF. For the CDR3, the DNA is TGTACCAGTAGCGACACAGATACGCAGTATTTT.

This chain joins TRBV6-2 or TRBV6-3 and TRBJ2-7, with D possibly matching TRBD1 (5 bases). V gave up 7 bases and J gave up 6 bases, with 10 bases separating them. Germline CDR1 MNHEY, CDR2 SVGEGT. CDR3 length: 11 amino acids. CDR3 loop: CASTIGVEQYF. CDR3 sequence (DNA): TGTGCCAGCACTATAGGGGTCGAGCAGTACTTC.

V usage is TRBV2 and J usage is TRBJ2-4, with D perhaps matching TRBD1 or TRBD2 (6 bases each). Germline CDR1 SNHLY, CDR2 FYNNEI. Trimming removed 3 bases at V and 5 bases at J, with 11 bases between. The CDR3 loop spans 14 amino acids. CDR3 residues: CASSDLGGENIQYF. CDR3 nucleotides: TGTGCCAGCAGTGATTTGGGGGGCGAAAACATTCAGTACTTC.

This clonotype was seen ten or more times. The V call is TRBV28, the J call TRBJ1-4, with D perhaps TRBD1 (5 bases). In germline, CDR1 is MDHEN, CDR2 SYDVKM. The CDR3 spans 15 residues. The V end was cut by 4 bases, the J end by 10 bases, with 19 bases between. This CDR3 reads CASSSLGTADGKLFF. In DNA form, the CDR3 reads TGTGCCAGCAGTTCCCTCGGGACGGCGGACGGAAAACTGTTTTTT. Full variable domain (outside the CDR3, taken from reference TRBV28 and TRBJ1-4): DVKVTQSSRYLVKRTGEKVFLECVQDMDHENMFWYRQDPGLGLRLIYFSYDVKMKEKGDIPEGYSVSREKKERFSLILESASTNQTSMYLCASSSLGTADGKLFFGSGTQLSVL.

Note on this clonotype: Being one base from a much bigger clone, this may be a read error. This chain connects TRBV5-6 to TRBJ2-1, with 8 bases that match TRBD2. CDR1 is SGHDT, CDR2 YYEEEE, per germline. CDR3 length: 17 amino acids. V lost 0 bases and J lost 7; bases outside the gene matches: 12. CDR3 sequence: CASSLADWTSRLNEQFF. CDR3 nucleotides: TGTGCCAGCAGCTTGGCGGATTGGACTAGCAGGCTTAATGAGCAGTTCTTC. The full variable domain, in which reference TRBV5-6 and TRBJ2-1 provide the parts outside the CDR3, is DAGVTQSPTHLIKTRGQQVTLRCSPKSGHDTVSWYQQALGQGPQFIFQYYEEEERQRGNFPDRFSGHQFPNYSSELNVNALLLGDSALYLCASSLADWTSRLNEQFFGPGTRLTVL.

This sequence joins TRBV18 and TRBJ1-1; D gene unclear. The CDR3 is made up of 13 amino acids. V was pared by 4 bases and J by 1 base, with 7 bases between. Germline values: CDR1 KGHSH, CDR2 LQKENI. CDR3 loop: CASSLDQNTEAFF. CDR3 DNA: TGTGCCAGCTCACTTGACCAGAACACTGAAGCTTTCTTT.

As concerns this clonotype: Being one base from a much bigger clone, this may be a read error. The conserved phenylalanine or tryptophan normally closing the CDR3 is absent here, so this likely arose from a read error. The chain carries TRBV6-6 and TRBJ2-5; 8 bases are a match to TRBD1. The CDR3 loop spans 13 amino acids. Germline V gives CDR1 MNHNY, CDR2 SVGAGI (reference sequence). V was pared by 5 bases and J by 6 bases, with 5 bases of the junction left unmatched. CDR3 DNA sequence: TGTGCCAGCAGTGACAGGGGTCGGAAGACCCAGTACCTC. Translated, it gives CASSDRGRKTQYL.

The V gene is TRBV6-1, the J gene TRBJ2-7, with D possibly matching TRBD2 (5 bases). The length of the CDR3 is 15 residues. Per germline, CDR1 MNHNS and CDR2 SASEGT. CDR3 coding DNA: TGTGACAGCAGTGATTTGAGGGCTTTACACTACGAGCAGTACGTC. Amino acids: CDSSDLRALHYEQYV.

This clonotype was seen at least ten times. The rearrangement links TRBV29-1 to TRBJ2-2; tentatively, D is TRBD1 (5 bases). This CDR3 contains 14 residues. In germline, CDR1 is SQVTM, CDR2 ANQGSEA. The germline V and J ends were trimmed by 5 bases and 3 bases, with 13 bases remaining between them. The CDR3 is CSVIIIRDTGELFF. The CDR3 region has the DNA TGCAGCGTTATAATTATCAGGGACACCGGGGAGCTGTTTTTT.

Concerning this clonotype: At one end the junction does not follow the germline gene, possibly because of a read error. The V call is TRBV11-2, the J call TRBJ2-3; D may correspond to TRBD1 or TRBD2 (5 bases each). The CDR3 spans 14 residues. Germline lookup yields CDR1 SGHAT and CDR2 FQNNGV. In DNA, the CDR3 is TGTGCTAGCATCTTACTGTTGCAGGGAGATACACAGTATTTT. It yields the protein CASILLLQGDTQYF.

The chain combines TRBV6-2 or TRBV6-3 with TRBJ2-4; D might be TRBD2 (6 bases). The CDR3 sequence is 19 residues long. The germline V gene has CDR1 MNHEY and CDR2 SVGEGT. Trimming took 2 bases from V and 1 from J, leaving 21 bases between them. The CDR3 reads CASSYVPNGRIVAKNIQYF. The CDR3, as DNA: TGTGCCAGCAGTTACGTACCTAACGGGAGAATTGTGGCCAAAAACATTCAGTACTTC.

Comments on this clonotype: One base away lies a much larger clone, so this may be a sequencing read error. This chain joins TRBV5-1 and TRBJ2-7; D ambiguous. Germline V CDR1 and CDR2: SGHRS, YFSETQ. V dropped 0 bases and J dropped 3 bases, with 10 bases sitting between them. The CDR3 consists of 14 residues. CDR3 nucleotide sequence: TGCGCCAGCAGCTTGGCCGCTATGCTCTACGAGCAGTACTTC. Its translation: CASSLAAMLYEQYF.